This T cell receptor (beta chain) was identified during a study of human T cells and chemical hapten exposure. The overall study: TCR yields per sample varied, mainly owing to small pooled library volume differences.

The study's library attached unique molecular identifiers to single cDNA molecules. Per the authors' pipeline: From about 22,000 to 700,000 TCRs were found per sample, with a median of around 100,000. TCRdb recomputed calls from the RACE reads with MiXCR, one row per CDR3 protein. Clone size and V and J calls follow TCRdb, not the original study. The sample has about 43,000 distinct CDR3 sequences, around 3.2% seen once. The V segment lost 8 bases and the J segment 3 bases; nucleotides outside the gene matches: 13. Germline-derived CDR1 and CDR2 are MDHEN and SYDVKM. The CDR3 has 16 residues. Stated time point: patch test 2, 6 weeks after DPC sensitization. The treatment was: therapeutic diphenylcyclopropenone sensitization with weekly scalp DPC. Alopecia patients, 18 to 70 years old and DPC-suitable, served as donors.

This sequence joins TRBV28 and TRBJ2-3; 8 bases are shared with TRBD1. The source of this sequence is a middle-aged man with alopecia areata. Some clones in this sample may be carry-over from other donors' samples. This specimen consisted of whole blood, obtained in connection with sensitization to the hapten diphenylcyclopropenone (DPC). DNA of the CDR3: TGTGCCAGCCAACCCCGACAGGGGTTAGTGACAGATACGCAGTATTTT. Residues: CASQPRQGLVTDTQYF.